The 22 T cell receptor beta chains given below trace back to one sample, sequenced in a study of T-cell memory formation after mild COVID-19. MiXCR was run by TCRdb on the 5' RACE reads, yielding one entry per CDR3 protein. Among some 440,000 distinct CDR3 sequences listed, about 23% were seen once. Material for sequencing was PBMCs or a T cell subset sorted from them (not recorded which). These receptors all come from an adult woman who had mild COVID-19 (a few samples of this study predate the infection). Cell type and time point are not known.

In its sample, this clonotype was seen a few times. This sequence joins TRBV7-9 and TRBJ2-5; possible D gene TRBD2, 5 bases. The length of the CDR3 is 14 residues. Trimming pared 3 bases from V and 5 bases from J, leaving 13 bases between. Germline assignment: CDR1 SEHNR and CDR2 FQNEAQ (reference sequence). CDR3 loop: CASSFVAGRETQYF. In DNA form, the CDR3 reads TGTGCCAGCAGCTTCGTGGCGGGCCGTGAGACCCAGTACTTC.

This chain connects TRBV7-2 to TRBJ2-3; D gene ambiguous. V gave up 4 bases and J gave up 1 base, with 15 bases separating them. Per germline, CDR1 SGHTA and CDR2 FQGNSA. This CDR3 region has 16 residues. CDR3 bases: TGTGCCAGCAGCTCAGGACGGGCCCGGGGCACAGATACGCAGTATTTT. It yields the protein CASSSGRARGTDTQYF.

The rearrangement uses TRBV4-2 and TRBJ1-5, with 8 bases identical to TRBD1. The length of the CDR3 is 16 residues. Looked up from germline, CDR1 is LGHNA and CDR2 is YNFKEQ. The ends lost 1 base at V and 4 bases at J; junction bases unmatched: 6. DNA for the CDR3: TGTGCCAGCAGCCAAGCGGTTCAGGGGGCGAATCAGCCCCAGCATTTT. Its translation: CASSQAVQGANQPQHF.

V usage is TRBV5-4 and J usage is TRBJ1-2; D unresolved. CDR1 is SGHNT, CDR2 YYREEE, per germline (reference sequence). The V end lost 1 base, the J end lost 3 bases, and 7 bases lay between the germline ends. This CDR3 spans 13 amino acids. Written as DNA, the CDR3 is TGTGCCAGCAGCTTGCGCAGTTACTATGGCTACACCTTC. Its protein product is CASSLRSYYGYTF.

This clonotype came up many times. The J gene is TRBJ2-7, the V gene TRBV11-3; TRBD1 aligns across 9 bases. Germline V lookup: CDR1 SGHNT, CDR2 YENEEA. V dropped 3 bases and J dropped 2; count of bases not matched to a gene: 8. The length of the CDR3 is 16 residues. CDR3 loop: CASSLDGTGSTYEQYF. The DNA for the CDR3 is TGTGCCAGCAGCTTGGATGGGACAGGGTCTACCTACGAGCAGTACTTC. The entire variable domain, with the rest obtained from reference TRBV11-3 and TRBJ2-7, is as follows: EAGVVQSPRYKIIEKKQPVAFWCNPISGHNTLYWYLQNLGQGPELLIRYENEEAVDDSQLPKDRFSAERLKGVDSTLKIQPAELGDSAVYLCASSLDGTGSTYEQYFGPGTRLTVT.

This chain uses TRBV20-1 with TRBJ2-7; either TRBD1 or TRBD2 may fit D (6 bases each). Trimming left V 1 base short and J 5 bases short, with 18 bases between. Looked up from germline, CDR1 is DFQATT and CDR2 is SNEGSKA (reference sequence). The CDR3 extends over 15 amino acids. The CDR3 loop reads CSARGVGGFKDEQYF. The DNA of the CDR3 is TGCAGTGCTAGAGGAGTCGGGGGCTTTAAGGACGAGCAGTACTTC.

The chain links TRBV6-2 or TRBV6-3 to TRBJ2-1; 8 positions agree with TRBD1. Germline CDR1 and CDR2: MNHEY and SVGEGT. Trimming removed 6 bases from V and 2 bases from J; junction bases left unmatched: 9. The CDR3 length is 16 residues. This chain's CDR3 is CASSRQGPTTYNEQFF. CDR3 DNA: TGTGCCAGCAGCCGACAGGGGCCCACTACCTACAATGAGCAGTTCTTC.

A few counts support this clonotype. The chain links TRBV7-9 to TRBJ2-5; D not resolved. V lost 2 bases and J 1 base, leaving 8 bases between the germline ends. This CDR3 is built from 14 residues. Germline-derived CDR1 and CDR2 are SEHNR and FQNEAQ (reference sequence). The chain's CDR3 is CASSLLDVQETQYF. The CDR3 DNA reads TGTGCCAGCAGCTTACTGGACGTCCAAGAGACCCAGTACTTC.

In this sample, this clonotype turned up a few times. This CDR3 is CASSLRASGRAEVEQFF. Written as DNA, the CDR3 is TGTGCCAGCAGCTTACGGGCTAGCGGGAGGGCGGAGGTTGAGCAGTTCTTC. The J gene is TRBJ2-1, the V gene TRBV7-2; 12 positions match TRBD2. The trim removed 2 bases at V and 9 bases at J, leaving 11 bases unmatched. This CDR3 has 17 amino acids. Germline CDR1 is SGHTA and CDR2 is FQGNSA.

This clonotype was seen more than once but under ten times. V is TRBV6-2 or TRBV6-3 and J is TRBJ2-2, with 9 bases lining up with TRBD1. The germline gives CDR1 MNHEY, CDR2 SVGEGT. The CDR3 loop spans 17 amino acids. The junction had 15 bases not matched to a gene; V was cut back by 6 bases and J by 7 bases. The CDR3 protein is CASSSPQPGQGFGELFF. DNA of the CDR3: TGTGCCAGCAGCAGTCCTCAACCCGGACAGGGGTTCGGGGAGCTGTTTTTT.

The CDR3 reads CASGRLAGAREQYF. Written as DNA, the CDR3 is TGCGCCAGCGGGCGACTAGCGGGAGCTCGAGAGCAGTACTTC. The rearrangement uses TRBV5-1 and TRBJ2-7, with TRBD2 matching over 12 bases. CDR3 length: 14 amino acids. The V gene end was trimmed by 7 bases and the J gene end by 7 bases; junction bases not matched to a gene: 9. Looked up from germline, CDR1 is SGHRS and CDR2 is YFSETQ.

This clonotype was counted between two and nine times. This chain uses TRBV20-1 with TRBJ2-1; a weak D match, TRBD1 (7 bases). Trimming took 5 bases from V and 4 from J, leaving 18 bases between them. CDR1 and CDR2 from the germline V gene are DFQATT and SNEGSKA (reference sequence). This CDR3 contains 15 residues. This CDR3 reads CSAEGGGTVYNEQFF. CDR3 DNA sequence: TGCAGTGCTGAGGGGGGCGGGACAGTTTACAATGAGCAGTTCTTC.

This clonotype has more than one count but fewer than ten. The chain has TRBV4-2 and TRBJ2-2, with unresolved D. Trimming cost V 0 bases and J 5 bases, with 16 bases left between them. Germline values: CDR1 LGHNA, CDR2 YNFKEQ. The CDR3 extends over 17 amino acids. CDR3 bases: TGTGCCAGCAGCCAAGAAAGCGCCGGGCCATCGACCGGGGAGCTGTTTTTT. Translating it yields CASSQESAGPSTGELFF.

Here the CDR3 reads CASSIRDSATTGELFF. The CDR3 DNA follows: TGTGCCAGTAGTATTAGGGACAGTGCCACCACCGGGGAGCTGTTTTTT. This chain joins TRBV19 and TRBJ2-2, with 7 bases fitting TRBD1. V was clipped by 3 bases and J by 4 bases; unmatched bases: 8. Looked up from germline, CDR1 is LNHDA and CDR2 is SQIVND (reference sequence). CDR3 length: 16 residues.

The chain carries TRBV11-2 and TRBJ2-2, with D perhaps matching TRBD1 or TRBD2 (5 bases each). The CDR3 consists of 15 residues. From germline, CDR1 is SGHAT and CDR2 FQNNGV. V lost 5 bases and J 4 bases, leaving 14 bases between the germline ends. The CDR3: CASSPRDVGTGELFF. CDR3 nucleotides: TGTGCCAGCAGCCCACGGGACGTCGGCACCGGGGAGCTGTTTTTT.

This rearrangement joins TRBV9 to TRBJ2-1; D may be TRBD1 or TRBD2 (5 bases each). This CDR3 comprises 15 residues. Germline V gives CDR1 SGDLS, CDR2 YYNGEE. V lost 4 bases and J lost 7, with 18 bases in between. The CDR3 coding sequence is TGTGCCAGCAGCCCCAGAGGGACGATACAGAATGAGCAGTTCTTC. Translating gives CASSPRGTIQNEQFF.

The chain is built from TRBV30 and TRBJ2-5; 7 nucleotides align to TRBD1. With V trimmed by 3 bases and J by 2 bases, 9 bases remained unmatched. CDR3 size: 15 residues. Germline loops: CDR1 GTSNPN, CDR2 SVGIG (reference sequence). Here the CDR3 DNA reads TGTGCCTGGAGGCCACCGGGACAGTTACAAGAGACCCAGTACTTC. Translated, it gives CAWRPPGQLQETQYF.

This chain connects TRBV6-5 to TRBJ1-6; D ambiguous. Germline CDR1 is MNHEY and CDR2 is SVGAGI. The CDR3 length is 13 residues. V gave up 0 bases and J gave up 7 bases, with 4 bases separating them. The CDR3 nucleotides read TGTGCCAGCAGTTACTCGAGGAATTCACCCCTCCACTTT. Its translation is CASSYSRNSPLHF.

The V and J genes are TRBV15 and TRBJ1-5; 10 bases are shared with TRBD1. With V trimmed by 2 bases and J by 5 bases, 3 bases remained unmatched. This CDR3 spans 15 amino acids. The germline V gene has CDR1 LNHNV and CDR2 YYDKDF (reference sequence). The chain's CDR3 is CATSRIGTGDQPQHF. The DNA for the CDR3 is TGTGCCACCAGCAGAATTGGGACAGGGGATCAGCCCCAGCATTTT.

This clonotype was seen a handful of times. This chain connects TRBV12-3 or TRBV12-4 to TRBJ1-5, with TRBD1 matching 7 bases. This CDR3 is 17 amino acids long. Losses at the gene ends were 0 bases for V and 5 bases for J; bases not matched to a gene: 10. The CDR3 protein is CASSLADRAVEDQPQHF. The CDR3 DNA reads TGTGCCAGCAGTTTAGCAGACAGGGCGGTGGAAGATCAGCCCCAGCATTTT.

The genes are TRBV27 and TRBJ2-7; D ambiguous. Germline CDR1 is MNHEY and CDR2 is SMNVEV (reference sequence). Trimming shortened V by 0 bases and J by 3 bases, and 9 bases separated the two germline ends. The CDR3 extends over 14 amino acids. The CDR3 is CASSLSAPFYEQYF. The DNA of the CDR3 is TGTGCCAGCAGTTTATCGGCCCCTTTCTACGAGCAGTACTTC.

The chain joins TRBV30 to TRBJ2-3, with TRBD2 identical over 11 bases. The CDR3 is made up of 14 amino acids. V gave up 5 bases and J gave up 0 bases; unmatched junction bases: 1. The germline gives CDR1 GTSNPN, CDR2 SVGIG (reference sequence). The CDR3 DNA reads as TGTGCCTGGCGGACTAGCGGGAGCACAGATACGCAGTATTTT. It specifies CAWRTSGSTDTQYF.